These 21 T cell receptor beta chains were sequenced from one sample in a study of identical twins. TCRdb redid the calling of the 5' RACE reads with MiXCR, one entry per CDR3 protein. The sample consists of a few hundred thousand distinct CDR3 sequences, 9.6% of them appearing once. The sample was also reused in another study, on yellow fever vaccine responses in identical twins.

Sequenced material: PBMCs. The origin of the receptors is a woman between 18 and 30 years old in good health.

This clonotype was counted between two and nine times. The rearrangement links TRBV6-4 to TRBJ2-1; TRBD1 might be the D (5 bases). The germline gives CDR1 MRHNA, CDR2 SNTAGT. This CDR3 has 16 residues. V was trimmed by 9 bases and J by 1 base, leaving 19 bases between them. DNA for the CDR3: TGTGCCAGTAGTATCTCCGGCAGGGCGTCCTACAATGAGCAGTTCTTC. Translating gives CASSISGRASYNEQFF.

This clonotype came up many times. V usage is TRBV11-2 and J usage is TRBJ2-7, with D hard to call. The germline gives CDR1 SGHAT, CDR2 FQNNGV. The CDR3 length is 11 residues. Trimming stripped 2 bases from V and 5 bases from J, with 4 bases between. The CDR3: CASSLMDEQYF. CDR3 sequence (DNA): TGTGCCAGCAGCTTAATGGACGAGCAGTACTTC.

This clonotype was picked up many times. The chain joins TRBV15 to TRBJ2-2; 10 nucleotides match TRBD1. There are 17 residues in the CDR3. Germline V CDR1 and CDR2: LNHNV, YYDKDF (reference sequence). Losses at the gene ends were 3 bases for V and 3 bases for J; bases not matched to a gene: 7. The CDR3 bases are TGTGCCACCAGCAGCCTCGACAGGGGGCAAGACACCGGGGAGCTGTTTTTT. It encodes CATSSLDRGQDTGELFF.

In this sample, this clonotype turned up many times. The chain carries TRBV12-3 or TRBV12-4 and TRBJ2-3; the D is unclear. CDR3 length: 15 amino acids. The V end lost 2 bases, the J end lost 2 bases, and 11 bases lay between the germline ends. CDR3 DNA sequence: TGTGCCAGCAGTTTACCGGGCATAAACACAGATACGCAGTATTTT. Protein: CASSLPGINTDTQYF.

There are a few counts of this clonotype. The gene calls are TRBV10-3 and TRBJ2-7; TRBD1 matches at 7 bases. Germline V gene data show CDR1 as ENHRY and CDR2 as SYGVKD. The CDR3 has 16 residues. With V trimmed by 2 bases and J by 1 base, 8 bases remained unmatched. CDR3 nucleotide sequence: TGTGCCATCAGTGAGGTGGTTTGGGACAGTTCCTACGAGCAGTACTTC. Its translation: CAISEVVWDSSYEQYF.

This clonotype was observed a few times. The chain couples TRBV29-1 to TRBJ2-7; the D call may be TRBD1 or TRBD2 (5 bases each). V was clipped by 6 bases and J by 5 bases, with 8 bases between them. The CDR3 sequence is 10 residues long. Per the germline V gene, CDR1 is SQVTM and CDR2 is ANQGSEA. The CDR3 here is CSVGTHEQYF. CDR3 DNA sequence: TGCAGCGTAGGGACCCACGAGCAGTACTTC.

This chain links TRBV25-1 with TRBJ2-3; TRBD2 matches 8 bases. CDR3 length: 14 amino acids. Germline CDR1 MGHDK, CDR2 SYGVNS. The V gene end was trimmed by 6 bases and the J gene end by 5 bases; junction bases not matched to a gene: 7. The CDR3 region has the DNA TGTGCCAGCAGGGGACTAGTCTCGCGAGATACGCAGTATTTT. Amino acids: CASRGLVSRDTQYF.

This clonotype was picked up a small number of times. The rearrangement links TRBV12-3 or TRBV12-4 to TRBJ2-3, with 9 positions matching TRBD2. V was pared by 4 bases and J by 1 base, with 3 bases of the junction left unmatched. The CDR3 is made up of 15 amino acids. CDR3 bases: TGTGCCAGCAGTTCCCTAGCGGGACGCACAGATACGCAGTATTTT. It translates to CASSSLAGRTDTQYF.

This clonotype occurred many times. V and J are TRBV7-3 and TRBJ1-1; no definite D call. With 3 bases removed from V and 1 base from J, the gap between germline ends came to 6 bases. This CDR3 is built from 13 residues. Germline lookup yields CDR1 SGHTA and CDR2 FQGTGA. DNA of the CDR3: TGTGCCAGCAGCTTGACGAAGAACACTGAAGCTTTCTTT. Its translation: CASSLTKNTEAFF.

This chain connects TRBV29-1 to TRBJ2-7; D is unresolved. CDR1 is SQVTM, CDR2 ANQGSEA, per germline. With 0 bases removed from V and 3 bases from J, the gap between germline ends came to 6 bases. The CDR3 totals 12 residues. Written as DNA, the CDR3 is TGCAGCGTTGAAGACACTTTCTACGAGCAGTACTTC. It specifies CSVEDTFYEQYF.

CDR3 sequence reads: CASSDIGGLQETQYF. For the CDR3, the DNA is TGTGCCAGCAGTGATATTGGGGGACTCCAAGAGACCCAGTACTTC. The chain recombines TRBV2 with TRBJ2-5; possible D gene TRBD2, 6 bases. CDR3 length equals 15 residues. The germline CDR1 and CDR2 sequences are SNHLY and FYNNEI. Trimming left V 3 bases short and J 1 base short, with 12 bases between.

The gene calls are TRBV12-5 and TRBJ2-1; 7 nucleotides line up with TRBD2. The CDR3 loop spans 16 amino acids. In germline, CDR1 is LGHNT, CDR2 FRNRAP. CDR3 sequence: CVCGLGGWGGDNEQFF. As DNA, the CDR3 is TGTGTTTGTGGTTTGGGTGGATGGGGAGGGGACAATGAGCAGTTCTTC. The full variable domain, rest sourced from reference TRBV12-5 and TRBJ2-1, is DARVTQTPRHKVTEMGQEVTMRCQPILGHNTVFWYRQTMMQGLELLAYFRNRAPLDDSGMPKDRFSAEMPDATLATLKIQPSEPRDSAVYFCVCGLGGWGGDNEQFFGPGTRLTVL.

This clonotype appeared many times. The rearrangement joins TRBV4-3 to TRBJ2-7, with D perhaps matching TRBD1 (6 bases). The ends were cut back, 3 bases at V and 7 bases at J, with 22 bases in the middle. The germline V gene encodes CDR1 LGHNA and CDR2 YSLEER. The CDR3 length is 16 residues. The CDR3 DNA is TGCGCCAGCAGCCACATCCCCTCCTTAGGGGGTACAGAGCAGTACTTC. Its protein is CASSHIPSLGGTEQYF.

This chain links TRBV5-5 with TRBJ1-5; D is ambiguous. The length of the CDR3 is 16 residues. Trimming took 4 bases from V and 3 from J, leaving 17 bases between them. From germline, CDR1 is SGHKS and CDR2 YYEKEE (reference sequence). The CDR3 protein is CASSHNTELPNQPQHF. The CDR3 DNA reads TGTGCCAGCAGCCATAACACGGAACTCCCCAATCAGCCCCAGCATTTT.

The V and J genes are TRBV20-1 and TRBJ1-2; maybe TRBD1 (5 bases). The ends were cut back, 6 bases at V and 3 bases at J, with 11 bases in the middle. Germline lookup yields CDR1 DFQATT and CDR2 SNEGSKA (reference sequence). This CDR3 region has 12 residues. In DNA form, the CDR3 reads TGCAGTGCCCCGTGGGGGGACTATGGCTACACCTTC. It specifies CSAPWGDYGYTF.

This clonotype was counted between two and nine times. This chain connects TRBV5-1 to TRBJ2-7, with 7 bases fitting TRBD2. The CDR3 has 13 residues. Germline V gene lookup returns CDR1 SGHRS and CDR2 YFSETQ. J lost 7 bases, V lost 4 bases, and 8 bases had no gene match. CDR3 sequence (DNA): TGCGCCAGCAGCCTGGGAGGGGATAGGGAGCAGTACTTC. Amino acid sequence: CASSLGGDREQYF. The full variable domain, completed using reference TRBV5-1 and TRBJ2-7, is KAGVTQTPRYLIKTRGQQVTLSCSPISGHRSVSWYQQTPGQGLQFLFEYFSETQRNKGNFPGRFSGRQFSNSRSEMNVSTLELGDSALYLCASSLGGDREQYFGPGTRLTVT.

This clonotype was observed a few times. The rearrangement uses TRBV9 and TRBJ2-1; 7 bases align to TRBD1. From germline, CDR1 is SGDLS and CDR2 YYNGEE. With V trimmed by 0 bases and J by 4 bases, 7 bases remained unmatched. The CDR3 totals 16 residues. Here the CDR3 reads CASSVALGQSYNEQFF. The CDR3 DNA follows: TGTGCCAGCAGCGTAGCTTTGGGACAGTCGTACAATGAGCAGTTCTTC. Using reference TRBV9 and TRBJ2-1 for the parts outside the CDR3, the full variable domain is DSGVTQTPKHLITATGQRVTLRCSPRSGDLSVYWYQQSLDQGLQFLIQYYNGEERAKGNILERFSAQQFPDLHSELNLSSLELGDSALYFCASSVALGQSYNEQFFGPGTRLTVL.

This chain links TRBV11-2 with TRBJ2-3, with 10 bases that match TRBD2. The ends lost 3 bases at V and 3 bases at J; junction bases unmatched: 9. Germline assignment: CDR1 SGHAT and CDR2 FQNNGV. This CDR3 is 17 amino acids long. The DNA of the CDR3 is TGTGCCAGCAGCTTTGGCCCCACAGCGGGGGGGACAGATACGCAGTATTTT. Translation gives CASSFGPTAGGTDTQYF.

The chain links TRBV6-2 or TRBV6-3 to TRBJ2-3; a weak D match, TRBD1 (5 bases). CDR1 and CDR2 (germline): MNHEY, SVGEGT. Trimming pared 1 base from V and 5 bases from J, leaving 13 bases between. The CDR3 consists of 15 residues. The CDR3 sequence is CASSYWGTGGDTQYF. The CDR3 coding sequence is TGTGCCAGCAGTTACTGGGGCACGGGTGGAGATACGCAGTATTTT.

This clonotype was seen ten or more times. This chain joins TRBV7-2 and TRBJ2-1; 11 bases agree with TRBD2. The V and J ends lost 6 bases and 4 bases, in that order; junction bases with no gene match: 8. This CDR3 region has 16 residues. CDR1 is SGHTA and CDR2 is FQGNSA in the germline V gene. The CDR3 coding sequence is TGTGCCAGCAGAGAGACTAGCGGGGTGTTATACAATGAGCAGTTCTTC. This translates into CASRETSGVLYNEQFF.

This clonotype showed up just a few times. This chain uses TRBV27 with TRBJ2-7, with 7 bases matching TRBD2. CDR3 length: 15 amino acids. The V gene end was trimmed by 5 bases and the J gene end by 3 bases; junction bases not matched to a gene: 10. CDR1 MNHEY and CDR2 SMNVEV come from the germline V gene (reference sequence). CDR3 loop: CASSPNRDYYYEQYF. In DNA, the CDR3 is TGTGCCAGCAGTCCAAACCGGGACTACTACTACGAGCAGTACTTC.